Described below is a single T cell receptor beta chain sequence and its context. The sequenced template was RNA, covering the TCR beta CDR3 region. The library came from an HTBI-primed first-round RT-PCR and a second-round multiplex PCR. TCRdb analysed the multiplex PCR reads with MiXCR anew, one entry per CDR3 protein. The sample lists about 1.2 million distinct CDR3 sequences; approximately 35% were seen once. This sample stems from a study of Graves' ophthalmopathy and Graves' hyperthyroidism. Germline V lookup: CDR1 SGHRS, CDR2 YFSETQ. V shed 4 bases, J shed 2 bases, and the junction held 9 bases outside the gene matches. The CDR3 extends over 16 amino acids. Hyperthyroidism patients, all newly diagnosed, had under 2 months' duration and ages of 18 to 65. Symptoms, serum thyroxine and TRAb, thyroid ultrasound, and orbital computed tomography formed the diagnostic basis.

The TCR comes from an adult man with Graves' hyperthyroidism. Sequencing was performed on peripheral blood or thyroid tissue (not recorded which). The rearrangement uses TRBV5-1 and TRBJ1-3; 7 nucleotides match TRBD1. CDR3 sequence (DNA): TGCGCCAGCAGCGGCACAGGGGTTGTGGCTGGAAACACCATATATTTT. This codes for CASSGTGVVAGNTIYF.